This is a list of T cell receptor beta chains from one sample in a study of blood T cells in healthy people across ages. One entry per CDR3 protein, called by TCRdb with MiXCR from the 5' RACE reads. The sample has more than 1,000,000 distinct CDR3 sequences, around 27% seen once; the top ten hold about 0.69%. This sample was also put to use in a study of T cells of mothers and their children.

The sequenced material came from blood. The source is a girl aged 2-10 years in good health. Both conserved end residues are part of each CDR3. The order of the fields is V gene, clone size, D gene, J gene, CDR3 protein, CDR3 DNA. The D gene is left open where the match is weak. Clone size is not always given. Where it is, it says once, few, many or a class for expanded clones.

V gene: TRBV19
clone size: .
D gene: .
J gene: TRBJ2-5
CDR3 protein: CASSMRYTQETQYF
CDR3 DNA: TGTGCCAGTAGTATGAGGTATACACAAGAGACCCAGTACTTC

V gene: TRBV7-9
clone size: .
D gene: .
J gene: TRBJ2-7
CDR3 protein: CASSLWTDPYEQYF
CDR3 DNA: TGTGCCAGCAGCTTATGGACAGACCCCTACGAGCAGTACTTC

V gene: TRBV9
clone size: .
D gene: TRBD2
J gene: TRBJ2-7
CDR3 protein: CASSVGPPGLAGTGATGEQYF
CDR3 DNA: TGTGCCAGCAGCGTAGGACCGCCGGGACTAGCGGGAACTGGGGCTACGGGCGAGCAGTACTTC

V gene: TRBV5-1
clone size: .
D gene: TRBD2
J gene: TRBJ2-5
CDR3 protein: CASSIGRTSQETQYF
CDR3 DNA: TGCGCCAGCAGCATCGGACGGACTAGTCAAGAGACCCAGTACTTC

V gene: TRBV7-2
clone size: .
D gene: .
J gene: TRBJ1-4
CDR3 protein: CATKSSLGGAEKLFF
CDR3 DNA: TGTGCCACCAAGTCCTCTTTGGGGGGGGCTGAAAAACTGTTTTTT

V gene: TRBV28
clone size: .
D gene: .
J gene: TRBJ2-7
CDR3 protein: CASSFGILDGSSYEQYF
CDR3 DNA: TGTGCCAGCAGTTTCGGGATCCTCGACGGGAGTTCCTACGAGCAGTACTTC

V gene: TRBV12-3/TRBV12-4
clone size: .
D gene: TRBD1
J gene: TRBJ1-1
CDR3 protein: CASIPRGTPWTEAFF
CDR3 DNA: TGTGCCAGCATTCCCAGGGGGACTCCTTGGACTGAAGCTTTCTTT

V gene: TRBV9
clone size: .
D gene: .
J gene: TRBJ1-2
CDR3 protein: CASSMGYGYTF
CDR3 DNA: TGTGCCAGCAGCATGGGCTATGGCTACACCTTC

V gene: TRBV7-2
clone size: few
D gene: .
J gene: TRBJ1-4
CDR3 protein: CASSPSTNEKLFF
CDR3 DNA: TGTGCCAGCAGCCCCTCAACTAATGAAAAACTGTTTTTT

V gene: TRBV5-1
clone size: .
D gene: TRBD1
J gene: TRBJ2-6
CDR3 protein: CASGNRGPGANVLTF
CDR3 DNA: TGCGCCAGCGGGAACAGGGGGCCCGGGGCCAACGTCCTGACTTTC

V gene: TRBV2
clone size: .
D gene: .
J gene: TRBJ1-4
CDR3 protein: CASSPVLGANEKLFF
CDR3 DNA: TGTGCCAGCAGCCCTGTGCTTGGCGCGAATGAAAAACTGTTTTTT

V gene: TRBV13
clone size: few
D gene: TRBD1
J gene: TRBJ1-4
CDR3 protein: CASSVTGGANEKLFF
CDR3 DNA: TGTGCCAGCAGCGTGACAGGGGGTGCTAATGAAAAACTGTTTTTT

V gene: TRBV30
clone size: once
D gene: TRBD2
J gene: TRBJ2-1
CDR3 protein: CAWNPGTSGGDEQFF
CDR3 DNA: TGTGCCTGGAACCCGGGGACTAGCGGGGGCGATGAGCAGTTCTTC

V gene: TRBV7-9
clone size: .
D gene: .
J gene: TRBJ2-1
CDR3 protein: CASSGIAGFRYNEQFF
CDR3 DNA: TGTGCCAGCAGCGGAATTGCAGGGTTCCGGTACAATGAGCAGTTCTTC

V gene: TRBV12-3/TRBV12-4
clone size: .
D gene: .
J gene: TRBJ2-5
CDR3 protein: CASSLGQGNVETQYF
CDR3 DNA: TGTGCCAGCAGTTTAGGCCAGGGGAATGTTGAGACCCAGTACTTC

V gene: TRBV11-2
clone size: few
D gene: TRBD1
J gene: TRBJ2-1
CDR3 protein: CASSLRDSPFF
CDR3 DNA: TGTGCCAGCAGCTTGAGGGACAGCCCCTTCTTC

V gene: TRBV29-1
clone size: .
D gene: TRBD2
J gene: TRBJ2-5
CDR3 protein: CSVEVSGVGETQYF
CDR3 DNA: TGCAGCGTTGAAGTTAGCGGGGTCGGAGAGACCCAGTACTTC

V gene: TRBV27
clone size: .
D gene: TRBD2
J gene: TRBJ2-1
CDR3 protein: CASGRDYQYNEQFF
CDR3 DNA: TGTGCCAGCGGGCGGGACTACCAATACAATGAGCAGTTCTTC

V gene: TRBV29-1
clone size: few
D gene: .
J gene: TRBJ2-5
CDR3 protein: CSVLKRREETQYF
CDR3 DNA: TGCAGCGTTCTCAAACGACGAGAGGAGACCCAGTACTTC

V gene: TRBV21-1
clone size: .
D gene: .
J gene: TRBJ1-1
CDR3 protein: CASSKGRREDTEAFF
CDR3 DNA: TGTGCCAGCAGCAAAGGTAGGCGGGAAGACACTGAAGCTTTCTTT

V gene: TRBV12-3/TRBV12-4
clone size: few
D gene: .
J gene: TRBJ2-2
CDR3 protein: CASSTQGTGELFF
CDR3 DNA: TGTGCCAGCAGTACCCAGGGCACCGGGGAGCTGTTTTTT

V gene: TRBV20-1
clone size: few
D gene: .
J gene: TRBJ1-2
CDR3 protein: CSARVLSAVNYGYTF
CDR3 DNA: TGCAGTGCTAGAGTGCTCTCTGCGGTAAACTATGGCTACACCTTC

V gene: TRBV4-3
clone size: few
D gene: .
J gene: TRBJ2-2
CDR3 protein: CASSQDLRAYTGELFF
CDR3 DNA: TGCGCCAGCAGCCAAGATTTGAGGGCATACACCGGGGAGCTGTTTTTT

V gene: TRBV6-6
clone size: .
D gene: .
J gene: TRBJ2-1
CDR3 protein: CASSYGSSVPEQFF
CDR3 DNA: TGTGCCAGCAGTTACGGGTCCTCGGTGCCTGAGCAGTTCTTC

V gene: TRBV19
clone size: .
D gene: .
J gene: TRBJ1-1
CDR3 protein: CASTEGNTEAFF
CDR3 DNA: TGTGCCAGTACGGAGGGTAACACTGAAGCTTTCTTT

V gene: TRBV4-1
clone size: once
D gene: .
J gene: TRBJ2-3
CDR3 protein: CASNSQAPRRITDTQYF
CDR3 DNA: TGCGCCAGCAACTCGCAAGCTCCTCGGAGGATCACAGATACGCAGTATTTT

V gene: TRBV13
clone size: .
D gene: TRBD2
J gene: TRBJ2-1
CDR3 protein: CASSSRLAGAIYNEQFF
CDR3 DNA: TGTGCCAGCAGCTCCAGACTAGCGGGGGCGATATACAATGAGCAGTTCTTC

V gene: TRBV20-1
clone size: few
D gene: .
J gene: TRBJ2-4
CDR3 protein: CSASGGLAKNIQYF
CDR3 DNA: TGCAGTGCTAGCGGCGGTTTAGCCAAAAACATTCAGTACTTC

V gene: TRBV20-1
clone size: .
D gene: .
J gene: TRBJ1-4
CDR3 protein: CSARLDSPTNEKLFF
CDR3 DNA: TGCAGTGCCCGATTGGACAGCCCAACTAATGAAAAACTGTTTTTT

V gene: TRBV5-1
clone size: once
D gene: TRBD2
J gene: TRBJ2-3
CDR3 protein: CASSSSGGHPDTQYF
CDR3 DNA: TGCGCCAGCAGCTCTAGCGGGGGACATCCAGATACGCAGTATTTT

V gene: TRBV7-2
clone size: .
D gene: TRBD2
J gene: TRBJ2-7
CDR3 protein: CASSLVSGTLSYEQYF
CDR3 DNA: TGTGCCAGCAGCTTAGTGAGCGGGACGCTCTCCTACGAGCAGTACTTC

V gene: TRBV7-2
clone size: .
D gene: .
J gene: TRBJ2-6
CDR3 protein: CASSSQDIPQGRWANVLTF
CDR3 DNA: TGTGCCAGCAGCTCTCAGGACATCCCACAGGGGAGGTGGGCCAACGTCCTGACTTTC

V gene: TRBV6-2/TRBV6-3
clone size: .
D gene: TRBD2
J gene: TRBJ2-1
CDR3 protein: CASSYHLAGVNEQFF
CDR3 DNA: TGTGCCAGCAGTTACCACCTAGCGGGGGTTAATGAGCAGTTCTTC

V gene: TRBV29-1
clone size: .
D gene: .
J gene: TRBJ1-5
CDR3 protein: CSVRDLNQPQHF
CDR3 DNA: TGCAGCGTCCGGGACCTCAATCAGCCCCAGCATTTT

V gene: TRBV2
clone size: .
D gene: .
J gene: TRBJ1-1
CDR3 protein: CASRFGTSLNTEAFF
CDR3 DNA: TGTGCCAGCAGGTTCGGGACATCTTTGAACACTGAAGCTTTCTTT

V gene: TRBV7-6
clone size: few
D gene: TRBD2
J gene: TRBJ2-5
CDR3 protein: CASSRGTSGHQETQHF
CDR3 DNA: TGTGCCAGCAGCCGGGGGACTAGCGGGCACCAAGAGACCCAGCACTTC

V gene: TRBV11-2
clone size: few
D gene: TRBD1
J gene: TRBJ2-3
CDR3 protein: CASSLGFGQGAWWYTDTQYF
CDR3 DNA: TGTGCCAGCAGCTTAGGTTTTGGGCAGGGGGCGTGGTGGTATACAGATACGCAGTATTTT

V gene: TRBV12-3/TRBV12-4
clone size: many
D gene: .
J gene: TRBJ2-7
CDR3 protein: CASSVSGGAARQQYF
CDR3 DNA: TGTGCCAGCAGTGTTAGTGGGGGGGCGGCAAGGCAGCAGTACTTC

V gene: TRBV3-1
clone size: .
D gene: .
J gene: TRBJ1-1
CDR3 protein: CASSQRGTDIEAFF
CDR3 DNA: TGTGCCAGCAGCCAGCGTGGGACTGATATTGAAGCTTTCTTT

V gene: TRBV28
clone size: few
D gene: TRBD1
J gene: TRBJ2-5
CDR3 protein: CASSPPTGMMETQYF
CDR3 DNA: TGTGCCAGCAGTCCCCCGACAGGGATGATGGAGACCCAGTACTTC

V gene: TRBV7-8
clone size: few
D gene: TRBD1
J gene: TRBJ2-2
CDR3 protein: CASSLPDRGYGGELFF
CDR3 DNA: TGTGCCAGCAGCCTCCCAGACAGGGGGTACGGCGGGGAGCTGTTTTTT

V gene: TRBV7-9
clone size: .
D gene: .
J gene: TRBJ2-3
CDR3 protein: CASKRQPADTQYF
CDR3 DNA: TGTGCCAGCAAGAGACAGCCCGCAGATACGCAGTATTTT

V gene: TRBV28
clone size: .
D gene: .
J gene: TRBJ2-7
CDR3 protein: CASSFPGLSHYEQYF
CDR3 DNA: TGTGCCAGCAGTTTCCCGGGACTCTCTCACTACGAGCAGTACTTC

V gene: TRBV29-1
clone size: few
D gene: .
J gene: TRBJ1-2
CDR3 protein: CSVEEGSGFGYTF
CDR3 DNA: TGCAGCGTTGAAGAAGGTTCGGGGTTCGGCTACACCTTC